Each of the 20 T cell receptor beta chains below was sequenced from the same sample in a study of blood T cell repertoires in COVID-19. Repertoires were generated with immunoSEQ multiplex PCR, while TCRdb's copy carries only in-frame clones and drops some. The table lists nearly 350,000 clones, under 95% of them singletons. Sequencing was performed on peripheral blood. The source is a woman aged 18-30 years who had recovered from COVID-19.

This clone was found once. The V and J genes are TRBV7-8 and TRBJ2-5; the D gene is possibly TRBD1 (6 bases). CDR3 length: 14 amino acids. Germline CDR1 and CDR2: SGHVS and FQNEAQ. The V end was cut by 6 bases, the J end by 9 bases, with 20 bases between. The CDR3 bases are TGTGCCAGCAGTCGAACGGACAGCCCGAGGGCCCAGTACTTC. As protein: CASSRTDSPRAQYF.

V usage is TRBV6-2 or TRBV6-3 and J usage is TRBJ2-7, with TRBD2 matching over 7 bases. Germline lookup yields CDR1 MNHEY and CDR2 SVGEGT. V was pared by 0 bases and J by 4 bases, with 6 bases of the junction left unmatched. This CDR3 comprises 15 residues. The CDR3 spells CASSYSRSSGYEQYV. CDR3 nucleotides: TGTGCCAGCAGTTACTCGAGATCTAGCGGATACGAGCAGTACGTC.

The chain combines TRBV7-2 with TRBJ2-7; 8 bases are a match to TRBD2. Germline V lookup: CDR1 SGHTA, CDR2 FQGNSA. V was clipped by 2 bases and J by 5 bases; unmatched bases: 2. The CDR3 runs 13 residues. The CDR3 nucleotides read TGTGCCAGCAGCTTACGGGGGGGTCACGAGCAGTACGTC. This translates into CASSLRGGHEQYV.

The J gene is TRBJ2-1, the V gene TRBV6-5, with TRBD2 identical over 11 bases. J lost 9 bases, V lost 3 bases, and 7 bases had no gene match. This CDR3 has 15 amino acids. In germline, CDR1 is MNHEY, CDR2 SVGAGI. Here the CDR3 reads CASSYRLAGSIEQFF. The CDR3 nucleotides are TGTGCCAGCAGTTATAGACTAGCGGGAAGTATTGAGCAGTTCTTC.

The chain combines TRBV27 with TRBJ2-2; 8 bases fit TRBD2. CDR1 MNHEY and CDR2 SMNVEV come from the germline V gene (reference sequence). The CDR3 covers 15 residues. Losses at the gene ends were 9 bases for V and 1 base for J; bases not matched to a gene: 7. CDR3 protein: CARPTSGKNTGELFF. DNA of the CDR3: TGTGCCAGACCTACTAGCGGAAAGAACACCGGGGAGCTGTTTTTT.

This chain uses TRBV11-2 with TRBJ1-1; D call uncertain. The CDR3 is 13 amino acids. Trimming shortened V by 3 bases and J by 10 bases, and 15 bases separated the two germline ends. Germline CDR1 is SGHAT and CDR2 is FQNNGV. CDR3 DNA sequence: TGTGCCAGCAGCTTCGCCTCCGTGTCGGGAGCTTTCTTT. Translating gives CASSFASVSGAFF. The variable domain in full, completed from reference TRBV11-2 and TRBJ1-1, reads EAGVAQSPRYKIIEKRQSVAFWCNPISGHATLYWYQQILGQGPKLLIQFQNNGVVDDSQLPKDRFSAERLKGVDSTLKIQPAKLEDSAVYLCASSFASVSGAFFGQGTRLTVV.

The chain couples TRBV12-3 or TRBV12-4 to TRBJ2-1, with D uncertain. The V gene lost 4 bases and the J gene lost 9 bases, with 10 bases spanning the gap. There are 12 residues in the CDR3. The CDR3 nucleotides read TGTGCCAGCAGTTACTCCGTGCGTGAGCAGTTCTTC. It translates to CASSYSVREQFF.

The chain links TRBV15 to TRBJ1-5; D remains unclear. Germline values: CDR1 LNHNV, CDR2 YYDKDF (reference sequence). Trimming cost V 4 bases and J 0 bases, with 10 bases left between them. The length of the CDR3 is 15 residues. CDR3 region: CATSNGGVSNQPQHF. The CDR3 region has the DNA TGTGCCACCAGCAACGGCGGGGTTAGCAATCAGCCCCAGCATTTT.

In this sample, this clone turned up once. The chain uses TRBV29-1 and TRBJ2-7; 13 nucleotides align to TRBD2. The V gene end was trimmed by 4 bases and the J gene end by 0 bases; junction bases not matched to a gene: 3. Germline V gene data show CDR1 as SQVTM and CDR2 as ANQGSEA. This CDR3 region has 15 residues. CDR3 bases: TGCAGCGTTGGACTAGCGGGAGGACACTCCTACGAGCAGTACGTC. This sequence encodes CSVGLAGGHSYEQYV.

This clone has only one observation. CDR3 loop: CASSYPGRRLAGVSDEQFF. The CDR3 coding sequence is TGTGCCAGCAGTTACCCTGGGCGACGACTAGCGGGAGTCAGCGATGAGCAGTTCTTC. This sequence joins TRBV6-2 or TRBV6-3 and TRBJ2-1; 12 nucleotides align to TRBD2. Germline lookup yields CDR1 MNHEY and CDR2 SVGEGT. This CDR3 region has 19 residues. The junction had 16 bases not matched to a gene; V was cut back by 2 bases and J by 8 bases.

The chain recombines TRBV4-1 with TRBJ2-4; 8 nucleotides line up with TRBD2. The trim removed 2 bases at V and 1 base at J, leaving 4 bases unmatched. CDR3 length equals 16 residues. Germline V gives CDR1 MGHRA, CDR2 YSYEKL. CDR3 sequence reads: CASSQFGGAAKNIQYF. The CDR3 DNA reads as TGCGCCAGCAGCCAATTCGGGGGGGCGGCCAAAAACATTCAGTACTTC.

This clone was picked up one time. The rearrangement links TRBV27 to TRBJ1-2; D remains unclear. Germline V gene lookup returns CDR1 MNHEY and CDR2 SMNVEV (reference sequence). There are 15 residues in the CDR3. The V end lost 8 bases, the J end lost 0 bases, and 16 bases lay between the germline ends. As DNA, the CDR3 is TGTGCCAGCCGTTATCGGAGCGCCTCTAACTATGGCTACACCTTC. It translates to CASRYRSASNYGYTF.

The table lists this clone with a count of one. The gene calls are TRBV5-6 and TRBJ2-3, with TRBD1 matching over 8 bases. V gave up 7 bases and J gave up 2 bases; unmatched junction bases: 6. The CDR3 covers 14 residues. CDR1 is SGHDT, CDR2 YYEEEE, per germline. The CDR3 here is CASGRDRPTDTQYF. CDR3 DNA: TGTGCCAGCGGTAGGGACAGGCCCACAGATACGCAGTATTTT.

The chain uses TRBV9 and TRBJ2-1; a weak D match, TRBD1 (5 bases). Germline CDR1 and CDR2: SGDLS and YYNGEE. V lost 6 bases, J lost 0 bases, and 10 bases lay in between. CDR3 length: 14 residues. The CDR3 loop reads CASTRQLSYNEQFF. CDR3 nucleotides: TGTGCCAGCACCCGACAGCTCTCCTACAATGAGCAGTTCTTC.

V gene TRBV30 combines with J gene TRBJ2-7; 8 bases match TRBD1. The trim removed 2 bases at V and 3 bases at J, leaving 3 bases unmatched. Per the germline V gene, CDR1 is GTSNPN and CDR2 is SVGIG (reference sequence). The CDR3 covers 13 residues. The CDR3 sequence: CAWSTTGVYEQYV. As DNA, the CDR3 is TGTGCCTGGAGTACGACAGGGGTCTACGAGCAGTACGTC.

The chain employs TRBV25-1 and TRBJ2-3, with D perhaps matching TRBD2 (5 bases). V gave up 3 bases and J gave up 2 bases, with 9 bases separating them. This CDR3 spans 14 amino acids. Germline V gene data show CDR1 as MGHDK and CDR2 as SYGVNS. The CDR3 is CASSESRDTDTQYF. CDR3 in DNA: TGTGCCAGCAGTGAGTCCCGGGACACAGATACGCAGTATTTT.

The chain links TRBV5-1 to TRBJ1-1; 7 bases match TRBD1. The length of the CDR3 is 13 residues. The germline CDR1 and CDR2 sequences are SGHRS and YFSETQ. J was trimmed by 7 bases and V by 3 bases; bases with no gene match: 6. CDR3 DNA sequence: TGCGCCAGCAGCTCGGGACAGACAAATGAAGCTTTCTTT. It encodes CASSSGQTNEAFF.

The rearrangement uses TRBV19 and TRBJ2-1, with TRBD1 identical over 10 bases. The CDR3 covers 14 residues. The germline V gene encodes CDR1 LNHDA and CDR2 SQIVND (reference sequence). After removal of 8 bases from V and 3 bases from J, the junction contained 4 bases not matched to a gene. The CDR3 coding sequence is TGTGCCAGTGCCGGGACAGGGGTCTACAATGAGCAGTTCTTC. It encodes CASAGTGVYNEQFF.

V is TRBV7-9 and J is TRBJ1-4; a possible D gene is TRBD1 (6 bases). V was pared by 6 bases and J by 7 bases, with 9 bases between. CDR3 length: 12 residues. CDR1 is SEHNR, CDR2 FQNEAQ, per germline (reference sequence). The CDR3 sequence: CASRMTGEKLFF. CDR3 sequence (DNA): TGTGCCAGCAGAATGACAGGTGAAAAACTGTTTTTT.

In nucleotides, the CDR3 is TGTGCCAGCAGCTTGGTAGGCCTAGCGGTAAACAATGAGCAGTTCTTC. Its protein is CASSLVGLAVNNEQFF. The chain employs TRBV5-4 and TRBJ2-1; 7 nucleotides align to TRBD2. The CDR3 sequence is 16 residues long. V dropped 0 bases and J dropped 5; count of bases not matched to a gene: 8. Looked up from germline, CDR1 is SGHNT and CDR2 is YYREEE (reference sequence).